This entry lists 28 T cell receptor beta chains sequenced from one sample in a study of T cell responses to AZD1222 COVID-19 vaccine (dated by TCRdb to about 2021). The protocol used for the library was the immunoSEQ multiplex PCR assay. What TCRdb holds here is the immuneACCESS table cut down to in-frame rearrangements. Part of the clones is not present; checked against another copy, under half of the missing clones reflect an unresolved V gene, and the others are unexplained. The sample profile shows under 100,000 clones; over 75% of them were found once. Together, the top ten hold 2.5% to 3% of the sample. This specimen's time point label, interpreted: baseline before first vaccination. The sequenced sample was peripheral blood, obtained on day 0 of AZD1222 vaccination. The source of these receptors is an adult in good health.

This clone was observed a handful of times. This chain connects TRBV10-3 to TRBJ1-2; D is unclear. In germline, CDR1 is ENHRY, CDR2 SYGVKD. The CDR3 length is 12 residues. V lost 2 bases and J 8 bases, leaving 9 bases between the germline ends. CDR3 bases: TGTGCCATCAGTGAGGGCCTTGGGGGCTACACCTTC. Protein product: CAISEGLGGYTF.

The gene calls are TRBV14 and TRBJ1-2, with D perhaps matching TRBD1 (5 bases). The V gene lost 8 bases and the J gene lost 2 bases, with 12 bases spanning the gap. The V gene's germline CDR1 is SGHDN and CDR2 FVKESK. This CDR3 has 13 amino acids. The CDR3 sequence is CASSRPGNYGYTF. CDR3 sequence (DNA): TGTGCCAGCTCTCGACCAGGGAACTATGGCTACACCTTC.

The chain employs TRBV5-1 and TRBJ1-1; no reliable D call. V dropped 8 bases and J dropped 2 bases, with 13 bases sitting between them. Germline V CDR1 and CDR2: SGHRS, YFSETQ. The CDR3 length is 13 residues. The DNA for the CDR3 is TGCGCCAGTCGTCCGACGGTTAACACTGAAGCTTTCTTT. Translation gives CASRPTVNTEAFF.

The V gene is TRBV20-1, the J gene TRBJ2-7; D remains unclear. V was clipped by 5 bases and J by 3 bases, with 8 bases between them. The CDR3 covers 11 residues. Germline-derived CDR1 and CDR2 are DFQATT and SNEGSKA (reference sequence). CDR3 protein: CSAQGNYEQYF. CDR3 DNA sequence: TGCAGTGCTCAAGGGAACTACGAGCAGTACTTC.

V usage is TRBV7-9 and J usage is TRBJ1-1; D not certain. V dropped 1 base and J dropped 5 bases, with 5 bases sitting between them. Germline CDR1 SEHNR, CDR2 FQNEAQ (reference sequence). The CDR3 length is 12 residues. CDR3 protein: CASSLVWTEAFF. Here the CDR3 DNA reads TGTGCCAGCAGCTTAGTATGGACTGAAGCTTTCTTT.

The gene calls are TRBV11-3 and TRBJ2-2, with D hard to call. The germline V gene has CDR1 SGHNT and CDR2 YENEEA. This CDR3 contains 14 residues. Trimming took 5 bases from V and 5 from J, leaving 12 bases between them. The CDR3 DNA reads TGTGCCAGCAGCGGGTATGGGCCGACCGGGGAGCTGTTTTTT. Translation gives CASSGYGPTGELFF.

The rearrangement links TRBV5-1 to TRBJ2-7; possibly TRBD2 for D (6 bases). From germline, CDR1 is SGHRS and CDR2 YFSETQ. The CDR3 sequence is 15 residues long. The V and J ends lost 2 bases and 3 bases respectively, with 15 bases between them. CDR3: CASSLSRREDYEQYF. The CDR3 DNA reads as TGCGCCAGCAGCTTATCCAGGAGGGAAGACTACGAGCAGTACTTC.

This chain connects TRBV11-3 to TRBJ1-4; no clear D. The V gene lost 3 bases and the J gene lost 5 bases, with 13 bases spanning the gap. The CDR3 is 15 residues long. Germline CDR1 and CDR2: SGHNT and YENEEA. The CDR3 reads CASSLFFGQNEKLFF. The CDR3 nucleotides read TGTGCCAGCAGCTTGTTTTTCGGTCAGAATGAAAAACTGTTTTTT.

The J gene is TRBJ1-4, the V gene TRBV19, with D uncertain. The CDR3 extends over 13 amino acids. Germline V gives CDR1 LNHDA, CDR2 SQIVND (reference sequence). V gave up 3 bases and J gave up 8 bases, with 10 bases separating them. CDR3 coding DNA: TGTGCCAGTAGTATTTTCGAGGGAGAAAAACTGTTTTTT. Encoded protein: CASSIFEGEKLFF.

The CDR3 region is CASRYRGGTEAFF. In DNA, the CDR3 is TGTGCCAGTAGATATAGGGGGGGGACTGAAGCTTTCTTT. The rearrangement links TRBV19 to TRBJ1-1, with a tentative D call TRBD1 (6 bases). Trimming pared 6 bases from V and 5 bases from J, leaving 13 bases between. CDR3 size: 13 residues. From germline, CDR1 is LNHDA and CDR2 SQIVND (reference sequence).

CDR3 protein: CASSLAGDGTEAFF. Written as DNA, the CDR3 is TGCGCCAGCAGCTTGGCTGGGGATGGCACTGAAGCTTTCTTT. The chain joins TRBV5-1 to TRBJ1-1; D not resolved. V lost 0 bases to trimming and J lost 4 bases, with 10 bases between them. This CDR3 has 14 residues. The germline gives CDR1 SGHRS, CDR2 YFSETQ.

The chain is built from TRBV12-5 and TRBJ1-5; D is undetermined. CDR3 length: 12 residues. V gave up 5 bases and J gave up 7 bases, with 9 bases separating them. Per germline, CDR1 LGHNT and CDR2 FRNRAP. The DNA for the CDR3 is TGTGCTAGTGGTATAGGGCACCAGCCCCAGCATTTT. Translated, it gives CASGIGHQPQHF.

The genes are TRBV19 and TRBJ1-3; D remains ambiguous. CDR3 size: 13 residues. The ends were cut back, 4 bases at V and 6 bases at J, with 10 bases in the middle. The germline gives CDR1 LNHDA, CDR2 SQIVND (reference sequence). The CDR3: CASSNGVVNTIYF. The DNA for the CDR3 is TGTGCCAGTAGTAACGGGGTAGTAAACACCATATATTTT.

This clone was detected a few times. This chain uses TRBV24-1 with TRBJ2-3, with 8 positions matching TRBD1. The germline V gene has CDR1 KGHDR and CDR2 SFDVKD. The V and J ends lost 4 bases and 2 bases, in that order; junction bases with no gene match: 4. The CDR3 loop spans 15 amino acids. The DNA of the CDR3 is TGTGCCACCAGTGACGGACAGGGTACCACAGATACGCAGTATTTT. Its translation: CATSDGQGTTDTQYF.

This clone was counted only a few times. V usage is TRBV5-1 and J usage is TRBJ1-1; no reliable D call. CDR3 length: 15 amino acids. Trimming cost V 6 bases and J 0 bases, with 15 bases left between them. Germline CDR1 SGHRS, CDR2 YFSETQ. CDR3 region: CASTAQSTMNTEAFF. For the CDR3, the DNA is TGCGCCAGCACCGCCCAATCAACCATGAACACTGAAGCTTTCTTT. Combining the CDR3 with reference TRBV5-1 and TRBJ1-1 gives the whole variable domain KAGVTQTPRYLIKTRGQQVTLSCSPISGHRSVSWYQQTPGQGLQFLFEYFSETQRNKGNFPGRFSGRQFSNSRSEMNVSTLELGDSALYLCASTAQSTMNTEAFFGQGTRLTVV.

The rearrangement uses TRBV5-1 and TRBJ1-3, with D perhaps TRBD1 (5 bases). Trimming cost V 0 bases and J 4 bases, with 11 bases left between them. Germline V gives CDR1 SGHRS, CDR2 YFSETQ. The CDR3 spans 15 residues. CDR3 DNA sequence: TGCGCCAGCAGCTTGGCCCCCGGGGCGGGAAACACCATATATTTT. Encoded protein: CASSLAPGAGNTIYF.

The chain employs TRBV7-2 and TRBJ2-3; D uncertain. The V end was cut by 4 bases, the J end by 6 bases, with 11 bases between. Germline V gives CDR1 SGHTA, CDR2 FQGNSA. CDR3 length: 13 residues. This chain's CDR3 is CASSSGIRDTQYF. The CDR3 DNA is TGTGCCAGCAGCTCTGGTATTCGGGATACGCAGTATTTT.

The chain uses TRBV6-5 and TRBJ1-4, with 7 bases that match TRBD1. Germline trimming cut 5 bases from V and 8 bases from J; bases unmatched to any gene: 11. There are 15 residues in the CDR3. Germline V gene sequence: CDR1 MNHEY, CDR2 SVGAGI. The CDR3: CASSRARQGVEKLFF. CDR3 in DNA: TGTGCCAGCAGTCGCGCCCGACAGGGTGTCGAAAAACTGTTTTTT.

The chain recombines TRBV14 with TRBJ2-1; D remains unclear. Deletions cut 3 bases from V and 0 bases from J, with 9 bases between. This CDR3 is 15 amino acids long. Germline CDR1 SGHDN, CDR2 FVKESK. CDR3 loop: CASSQMRGSYNEQFF. The DNA for the CDR3 is TGTGCCAGCAGCCAGATGCGAGGCTCCTACAATGAGCAGTTCTTC.

The rearrangement uses TRBV10-2 and TRBJ1-1; D uncertain. From germline, CDR1 is WSHSY and CDR2 SAAADI. V was cut by 3 bases and J by 4 bases, with 12 bases left in between. This CDR3 contains 14 residues. The DNA for the CDR3 is TGCGCCAGCAGTGAATGGGCAGAAGGCACTGAAGCTTTCTTT. This codes for CASSEWAEGTEAFF.

The chain employs TRBV7-8 and TRBJ2-7; 8 nucleotides line up with TRBD1. There are 12 residues in the CDR3. Per germline, CDR1 SGHVS and CDR2 FQNEAQ. V shed 5 bases, J shed 11 bases, and the junction held 8 bases outside the gene matches. Written as DNA, the CDR3 is TGTGCCAGCAGCCCAAGACAGGGGTTAAAGTACTTC. Its translation is CASSPRQGLKYF.

The chain employs TRBV28 and TRBJ2-1; 11 bases are shared with TRBD1. Germline CDR1 is MDHEN and CDR2 is SYDVKM. The CDR3 has 13 residues. V lost 8 bases and J lost 6; bases outside the gene matches: 3. CDR3 in amino acids: CASGTGGPNEQFF. The CDR3, as DNA: TGTGCCAGCGGGACAGGGGGTCCCAATGAGCAGTTCTTC. Full variable domain (remainder filled in from reference TRBV28 and TRBJ2-1): DVKVTQSSRYLVKRTGEKVFLECVQDMDHENMFWYRQDPGLGLRLIYFSYDVKMKEKGDIPEGYSVSREKKERFSLILESASTNQTSMYLCASGTGGPNEQFFGPGTRLTVL.

V is TRBV7-2 and J is TRBJ1-6; 11 bases line up with TRBD1. J was trimmed by 7 bases and V by 5 bases; bases with no gene match: 10. The germline V gene has CDR1 SGHTA and CDR2 FQGNSA. The CDR3 is made up of 17 amino acids. The CDR3 here is CASSRTGTGGTNSPLHF. The DNA of the CDR3 is TGTGCCAGCAGCAGAACCGGGACAGGGGGGACGAATTCACCCCTCCACTTT.

This chain connects TRBV30 to TRBJ2-7; TRBD1 might be the D (6 bases). CDR1 is GTSNPN, CDR2 SVGIG, per germline (reference sequence). The CDR3 has 12 amino acids. Between the trimmed V and J ends, which lost 7 bases and 3 bases, there was a span of 13 bases. The CDR3 DNA sequence: TGTGCCTCCCGGGACAAGTACTACGAGCAGTACTTC. It yields the protein CASRDKYYEQYF.

The chain carries TRBV5-5 and TRBJ1-1, with D possibly matching TRBD1 (6 bases). The germline CDR1 and CDR2 sequences are SGHKS and YYEKEE (reference sequence). Between the trimmed V and J ends, which lost 4 bases and 4 bases, there was a span of 14 bases. The CDR3 has 14 amino acids. The CDR3 DNA reads as TGTGCCAGCAGCATTACAGGGAAGGGCACTGAAGCTTTCTTT. This gives the protein CASSITGKGTEAFF.

The CDR3 DNA is TGTGCCAGCAGCCCCCACAGGGGGCCTTCCAATGAGCAGTTCTTC. This gives the protein CASSPHRGPSNEQFF. The chain joins TRBV7-8 to TRBJ2-1, with 9 positions matching TRBD1. Germline V gene sequence: CDR1 SGHVS, CDR2 FQNEAQ. The junction had 8 bases not matched to a gene; V was cut back by 5 bases and J by 6 bases. The CDR3 contains 15 residues.

The V and J genes are TRBV9 and TRBJ2-2; unclear D gene. Trimming shortened V by 3 bases and J by 4 bases, and 10 bases separated the two germline ends. The V gene's germline CDR1 is SGDLS and CDR2 YYNGEE. The CDR3 consists of 14 residues. CDR3 nucleotides: TGTGCCAGCAGCGCAACTGGGTTCACCGGGGAGCTGTTTTTT. Translated: CASSATGFTGELFF.

Notes on this clone: Other DNA variants within this sample encode the same CDR3. V gene TRBV9 combines with J gene TRBJ1-1; D uncertain. Per germline, CDR1 SGDLS and CDR2 YYNGEE. V shed 0 bases and J shed 2 bases, with 8 bases lying between them. This CDR3 contains 14 residues. As DNA, the CDR3 is TGTGCCAGCAGCGTAGATCCAGCAAACACTGAAGCTTTCTTT. This codes for CASSVDPANTEAFF.